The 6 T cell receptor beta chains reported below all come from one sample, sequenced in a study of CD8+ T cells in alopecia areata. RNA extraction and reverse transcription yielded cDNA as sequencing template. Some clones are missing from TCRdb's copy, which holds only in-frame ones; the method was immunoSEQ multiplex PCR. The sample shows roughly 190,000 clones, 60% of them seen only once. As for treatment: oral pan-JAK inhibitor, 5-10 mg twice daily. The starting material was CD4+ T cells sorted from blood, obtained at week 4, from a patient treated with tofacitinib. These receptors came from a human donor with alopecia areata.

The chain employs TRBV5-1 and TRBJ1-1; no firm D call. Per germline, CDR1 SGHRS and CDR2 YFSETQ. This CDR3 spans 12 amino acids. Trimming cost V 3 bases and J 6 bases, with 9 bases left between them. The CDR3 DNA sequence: TGCGCCAGCAGCTCAGGCCTCCCTGAAGCTTTCTTT. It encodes CASSSGLPEAFF.

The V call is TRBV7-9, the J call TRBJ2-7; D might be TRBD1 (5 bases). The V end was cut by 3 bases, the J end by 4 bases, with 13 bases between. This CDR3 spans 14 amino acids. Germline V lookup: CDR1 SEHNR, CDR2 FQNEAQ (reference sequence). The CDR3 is CASSFVQGGYEQYF. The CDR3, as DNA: TGTGCCAGCAGCTTTGTTCAGGGTGGTTACGAGCAGTACTTC.

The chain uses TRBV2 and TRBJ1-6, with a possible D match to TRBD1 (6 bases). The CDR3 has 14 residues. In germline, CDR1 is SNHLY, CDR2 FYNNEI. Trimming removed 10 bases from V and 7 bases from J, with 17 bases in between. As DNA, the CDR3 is TGTGCCACCGCCCAGGGTCAGGGGAATTCACCCCTCCACTTT. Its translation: CATAQGQGNSPLHF.

The CDR3 is CASSLIGTGNSPLHF. Written as DNA, the CDR3 is TGTGCCAGCAGCTTAATAGGGACAGGGAATTCACCCCTCCACTTT. This sequence joins TRBV7-2 and TRBJ1-6, with 9 bases matching TRBD1. The CDR3 has 15 residues. V gave up 2 bases and J gave up 7 bases; unmatched junction bases: 3. Germline V lookup: CDR1 SGHTA, CDR2 FQGNSA.

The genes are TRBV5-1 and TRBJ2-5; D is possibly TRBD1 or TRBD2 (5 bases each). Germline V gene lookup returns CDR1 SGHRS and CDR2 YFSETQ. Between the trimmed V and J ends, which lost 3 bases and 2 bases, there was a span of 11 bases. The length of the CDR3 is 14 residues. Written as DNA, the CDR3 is TGCGCCAGCAGCTGGGGGACCCGACAAGAGACCCAGTACTTC. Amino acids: CASSWGTRQETQYF.

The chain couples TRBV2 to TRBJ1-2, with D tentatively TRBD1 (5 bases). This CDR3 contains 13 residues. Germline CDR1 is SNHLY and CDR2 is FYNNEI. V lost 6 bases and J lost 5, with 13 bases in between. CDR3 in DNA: TGTGCCAGCAGCCCCGACAGCCCATATGGCTACACCTTC. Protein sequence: CASSPDSPYGYTF.